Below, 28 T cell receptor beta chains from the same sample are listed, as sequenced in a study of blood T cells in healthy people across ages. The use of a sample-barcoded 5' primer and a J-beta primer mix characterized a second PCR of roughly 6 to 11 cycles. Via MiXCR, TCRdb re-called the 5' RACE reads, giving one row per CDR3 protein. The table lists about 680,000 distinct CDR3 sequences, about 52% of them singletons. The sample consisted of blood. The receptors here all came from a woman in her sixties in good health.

The CDR3 DNA is TGTGCCAGCCTGGATGGAGGGGAGACTAATGAGCAGTTCTTC. This gives the protein CASLDGGETNEQFF. The V call is TRBV2, the J call TRBJ2-1; weak D call: TRBD2 (6 bases). This CDR3 spans 14 amino acids. V was cut by 8 bases and J by 7 bases, with 18 bases left in between. The germline gives CDR1 SNHLY, CDR2 FYNNEI. The full variable domain, with the rest looked up from reference TRBV2 and TRBJ2-1, is EPEVTQTPSHQVTQMGQEVILRCVPISNHLYFYWYRQILGQKVEFLVSFYNNEISEKSEIFDDQFSVERPDGSNFTLKIRSTKLEDSAMYFCASLDGGETNEQFFGPGTRLTVL.

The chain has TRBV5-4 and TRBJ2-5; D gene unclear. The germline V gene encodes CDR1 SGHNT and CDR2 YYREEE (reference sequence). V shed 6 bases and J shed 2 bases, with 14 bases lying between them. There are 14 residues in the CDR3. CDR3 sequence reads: CASTKKGGQETQYF. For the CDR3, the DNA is TGTGCCAGCACGAAGAAGGGCGGACAAGAGACCCAGTACTTC. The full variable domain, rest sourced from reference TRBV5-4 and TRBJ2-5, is ETGVTQSPTHLIKTRGQQVTLRCSSQSGHNTVSWYQQALGQGPQFIFQYYREEENGRGNFPPRFSGLQFPNYSSELNVNALELDDSALYLCASTKKGGQETQYFGPGTRLLVL.

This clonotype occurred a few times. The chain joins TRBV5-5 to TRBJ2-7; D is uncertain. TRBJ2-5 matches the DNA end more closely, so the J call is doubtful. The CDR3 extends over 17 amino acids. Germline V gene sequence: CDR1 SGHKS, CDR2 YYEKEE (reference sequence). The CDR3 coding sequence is TGTGCCAGCAGCTTGGATGTGAGGCAGTCCTTGTTAGGGACCCAGTACTTC. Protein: CASSLDVRQSLLGTQYF.

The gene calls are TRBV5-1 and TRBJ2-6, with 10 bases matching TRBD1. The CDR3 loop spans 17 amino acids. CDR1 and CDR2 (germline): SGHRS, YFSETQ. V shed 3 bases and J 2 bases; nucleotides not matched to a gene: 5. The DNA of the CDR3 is TGCGCCAGCAGCTCGGACAGGGGGAGGACTGGGGCCAACGTCCTGACTTTC. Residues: CASSSDRGRTGANVLTF.

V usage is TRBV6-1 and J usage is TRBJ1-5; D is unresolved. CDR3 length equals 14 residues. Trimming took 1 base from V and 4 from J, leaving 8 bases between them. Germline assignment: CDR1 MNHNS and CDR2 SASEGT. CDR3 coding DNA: TGTGCCAGCAGTGAAGTGCAGAGTAATCAGCCCCAGCATTTT. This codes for CASSEVQSNQPQHF.

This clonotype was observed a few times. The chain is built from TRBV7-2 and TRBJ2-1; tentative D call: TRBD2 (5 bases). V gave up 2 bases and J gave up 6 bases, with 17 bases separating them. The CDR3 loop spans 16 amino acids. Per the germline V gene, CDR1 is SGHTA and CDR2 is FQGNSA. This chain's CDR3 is CASSLNWVGVGNEQFF. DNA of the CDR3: TGTGCCAGCAGCTTAAACTGGGTGGGAGTGGGCAATGAGCAGTTCTTC.

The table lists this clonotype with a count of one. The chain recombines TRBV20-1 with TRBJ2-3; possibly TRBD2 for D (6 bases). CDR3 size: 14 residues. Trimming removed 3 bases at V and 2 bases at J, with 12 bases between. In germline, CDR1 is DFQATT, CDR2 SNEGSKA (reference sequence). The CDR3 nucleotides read TGCAGTGCTAGCCGAGGCGGGATCACAGATACGCAGTATTTT. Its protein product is CSASRGGITDTQYF.

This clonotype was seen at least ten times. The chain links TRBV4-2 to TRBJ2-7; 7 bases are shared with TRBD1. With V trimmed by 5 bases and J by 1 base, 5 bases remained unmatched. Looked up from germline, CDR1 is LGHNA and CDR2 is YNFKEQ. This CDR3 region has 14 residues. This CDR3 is CASSGRQGSYEQYF. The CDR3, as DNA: TGTGCCAGCAGCGGCCGACAGGGTTCCTACGAGCAGTACTTC.

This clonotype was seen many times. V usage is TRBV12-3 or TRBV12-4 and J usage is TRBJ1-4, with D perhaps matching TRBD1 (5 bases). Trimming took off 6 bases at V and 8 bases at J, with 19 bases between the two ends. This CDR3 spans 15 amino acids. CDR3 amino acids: CASSLGAKGTEKLFF. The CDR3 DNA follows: TGTGCCAGCAGCCTAGGGGCTAAGGGGACCGAAAAACTGTTTTTT.

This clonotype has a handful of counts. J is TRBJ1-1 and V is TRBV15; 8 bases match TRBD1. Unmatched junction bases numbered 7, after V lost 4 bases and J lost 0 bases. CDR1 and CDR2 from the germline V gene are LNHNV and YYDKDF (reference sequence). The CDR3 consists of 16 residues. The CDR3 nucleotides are TGTGCCACCAGCAAATACAGGGGGTCTTTGAACACTGAAGCTTTCTTT. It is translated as CATSKYRGSLNTEAFF.

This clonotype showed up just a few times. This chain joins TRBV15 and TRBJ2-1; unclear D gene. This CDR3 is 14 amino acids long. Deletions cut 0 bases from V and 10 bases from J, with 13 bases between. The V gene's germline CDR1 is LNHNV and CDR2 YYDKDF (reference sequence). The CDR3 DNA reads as TGTGCCACCAGCAGAGATCGTGGCCACCTCGAGCAGTTCTTC. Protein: CATSRDRGHLEQFF.

CDR3: CSYGRQLNTEAFF. CDR3 sequence (DNA): TGCAGCTATGGTCGGCAGTTGAACACTGAAGCTTTCTTT. This chain joins TRBV29-1 and TRBJ1-1; D not resolved. This CDR3 has 13 residues. V was trimmed by 8 bases and J by 0 bases, leaving 13 bases between them. Per the germline V gene, CDR1 is SQVTM and CDR2 is ANQGSEA.

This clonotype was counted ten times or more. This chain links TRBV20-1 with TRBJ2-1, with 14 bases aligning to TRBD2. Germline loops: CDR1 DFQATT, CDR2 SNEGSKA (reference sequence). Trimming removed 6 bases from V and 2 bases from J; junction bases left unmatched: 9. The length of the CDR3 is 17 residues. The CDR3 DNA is TGCAGTGCGCGACTAGCGGGAGGGCCCCTTGCCTACAATGAGCAGTTCTTC. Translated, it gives CSARLAGGPLAYNEQFF.

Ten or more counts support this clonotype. CDR3 amino acids: CATSRVPGFGGPTNEKLFF. The CDR3 DNA sequence: TGTGCCACCAGCAGGGTCCCTGGGTTCGGGGGTCCCACTAATGAAAAACTGTTTTTT. The chain links TRBV15 to TRBJ1-4; perhaps TRBD1 as D (5 bases). The length of the CDR3 is 19 residues. Trimming cost V 3 bases and J 2 bases, with 22 bases left between them. The germline V gene has CDR1 LNHNV and CDR2 YYDKDF (reference sequence).

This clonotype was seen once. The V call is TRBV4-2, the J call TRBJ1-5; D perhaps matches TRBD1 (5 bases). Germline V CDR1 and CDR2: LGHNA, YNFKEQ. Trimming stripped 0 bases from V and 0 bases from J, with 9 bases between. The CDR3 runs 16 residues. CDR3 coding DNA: TGTGCCAGCAGCCAAGAACCAGGGCCTAGCAATCAGCCCCAGCATTTT. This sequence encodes CASSQEPGPSNQPQHF.

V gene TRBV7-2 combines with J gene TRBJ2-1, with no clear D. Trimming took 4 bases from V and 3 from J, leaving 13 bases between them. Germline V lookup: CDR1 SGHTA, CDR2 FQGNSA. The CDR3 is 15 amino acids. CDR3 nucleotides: TGTGCCAGCAGCTCACTCGCACAAAACTACAATGAGCAGTTCTTC. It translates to CASSSLAQNYNEQFF.

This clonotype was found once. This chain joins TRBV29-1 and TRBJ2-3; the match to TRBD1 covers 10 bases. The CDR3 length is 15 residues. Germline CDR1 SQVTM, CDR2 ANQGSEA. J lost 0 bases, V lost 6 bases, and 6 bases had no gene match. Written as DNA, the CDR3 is TGCAGCGTCTTGACAGGGGGCTGCAGCACAGATACGCAGTATTTT. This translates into CSVLTGGCSTDTQYF.

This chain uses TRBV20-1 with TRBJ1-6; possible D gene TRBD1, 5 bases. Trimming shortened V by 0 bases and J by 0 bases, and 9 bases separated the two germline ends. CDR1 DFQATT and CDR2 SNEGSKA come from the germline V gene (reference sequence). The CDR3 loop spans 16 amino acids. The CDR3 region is CSARDLRGSYNSPLHF. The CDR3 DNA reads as TGCAGTGCTAGAGATTTAAGGGGCTCCTATAATTCACCCCTCCACTTT.

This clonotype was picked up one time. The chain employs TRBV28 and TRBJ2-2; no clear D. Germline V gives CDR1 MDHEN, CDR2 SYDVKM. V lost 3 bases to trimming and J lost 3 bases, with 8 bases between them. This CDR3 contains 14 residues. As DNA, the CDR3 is TGTGCCAGCAGTTTTATCAGAGACACCGGGGAGCTGTTTTTT. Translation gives CASSFIRDTGELFF.

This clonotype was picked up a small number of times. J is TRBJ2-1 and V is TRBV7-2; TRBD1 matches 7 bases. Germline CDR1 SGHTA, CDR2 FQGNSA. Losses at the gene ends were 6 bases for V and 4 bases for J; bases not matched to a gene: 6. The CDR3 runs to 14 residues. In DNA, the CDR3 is TGTGCCAGCAGAATCCCGGGACAGTACAATGAGCAGTTCTTC. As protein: CASRIPGQYNEQFF.

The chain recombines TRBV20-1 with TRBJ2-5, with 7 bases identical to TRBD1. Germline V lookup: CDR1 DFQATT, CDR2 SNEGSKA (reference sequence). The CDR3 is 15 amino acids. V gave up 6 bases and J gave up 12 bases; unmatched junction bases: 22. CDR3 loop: CSANDRVGTRAPEYF. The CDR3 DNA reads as TGCAGTGCCAACGACAGGGTCGGTACAAGGGCCCCCGAGTACTTC.

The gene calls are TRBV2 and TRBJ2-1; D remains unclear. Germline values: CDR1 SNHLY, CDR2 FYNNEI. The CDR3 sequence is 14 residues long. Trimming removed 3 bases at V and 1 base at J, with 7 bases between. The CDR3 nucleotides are TGTGCCAGCAGTGACGCGACTTCCTACAATGAGCAGTTCTTC. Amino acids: CASSDATSYNEQFF.

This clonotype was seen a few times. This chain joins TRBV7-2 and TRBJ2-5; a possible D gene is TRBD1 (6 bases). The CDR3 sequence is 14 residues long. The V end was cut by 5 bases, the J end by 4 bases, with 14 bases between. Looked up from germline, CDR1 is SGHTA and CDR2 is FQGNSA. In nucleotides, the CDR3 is TGTGCCAGCAGCATCAGGGGTGGGGGAGAGACCCAGTACTTC. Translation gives CASSIRGGGETQYF.

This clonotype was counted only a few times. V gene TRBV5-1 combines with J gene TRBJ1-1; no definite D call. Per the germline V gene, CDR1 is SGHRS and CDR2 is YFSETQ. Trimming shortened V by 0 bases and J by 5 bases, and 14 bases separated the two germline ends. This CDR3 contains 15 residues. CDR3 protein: CASSLDGLLRTEAFF. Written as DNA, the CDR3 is TGCGCCAGCAGCTTGGACGGTTTGTTAAGGACTGAAGCTTTCTTT.

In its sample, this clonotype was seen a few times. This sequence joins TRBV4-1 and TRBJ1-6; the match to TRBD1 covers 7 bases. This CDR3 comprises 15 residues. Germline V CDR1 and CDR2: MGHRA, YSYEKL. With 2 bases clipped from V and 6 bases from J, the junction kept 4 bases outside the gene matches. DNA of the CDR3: TGCGCCAGCAGCCAATTCCGGGACAGTAATTCACCCCTCCACTTT. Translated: CASSQFRDSNSPLHF.

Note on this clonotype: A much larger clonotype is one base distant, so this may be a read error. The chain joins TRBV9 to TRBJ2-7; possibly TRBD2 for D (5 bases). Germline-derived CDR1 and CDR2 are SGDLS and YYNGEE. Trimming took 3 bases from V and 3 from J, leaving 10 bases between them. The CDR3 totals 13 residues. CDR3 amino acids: CASSGSGGYEQYF. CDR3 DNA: TGTGCCAGCAGCGGATCTGGAGGCTACGAGCAGTACTTC.

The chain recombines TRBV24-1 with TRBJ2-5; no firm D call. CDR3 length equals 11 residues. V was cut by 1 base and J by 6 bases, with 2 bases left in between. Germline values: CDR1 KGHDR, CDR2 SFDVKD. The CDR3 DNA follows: TGTGCCACCAGTGATTTCCAGACCCAGTACTTC. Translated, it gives CATSDFQTQYF.

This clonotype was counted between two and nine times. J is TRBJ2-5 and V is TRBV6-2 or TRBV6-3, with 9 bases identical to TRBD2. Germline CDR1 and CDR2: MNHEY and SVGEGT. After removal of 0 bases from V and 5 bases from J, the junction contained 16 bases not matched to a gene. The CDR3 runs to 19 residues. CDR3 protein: CASSYSGKIWLAGKETQYF. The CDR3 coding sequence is TGTGCCAGCAGTTACTCGGGTAAAATCTGGCTAGCGGGAAAGGAGACCCAGTACTTC.